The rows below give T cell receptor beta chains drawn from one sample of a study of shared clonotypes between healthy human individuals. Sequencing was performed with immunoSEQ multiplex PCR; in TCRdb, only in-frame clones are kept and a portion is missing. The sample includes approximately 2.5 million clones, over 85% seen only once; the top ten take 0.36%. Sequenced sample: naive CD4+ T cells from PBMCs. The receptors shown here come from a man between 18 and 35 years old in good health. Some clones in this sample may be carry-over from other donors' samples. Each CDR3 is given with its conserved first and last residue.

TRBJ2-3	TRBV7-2	CASSLAPDTQYF
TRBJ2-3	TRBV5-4	CASSLVSGRAVTDTQYF
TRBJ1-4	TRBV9	CASSVDGEKLFF
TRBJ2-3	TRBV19	CASKNQGSTDTQYF
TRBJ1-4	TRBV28	CASSSPRSATNEKLFF
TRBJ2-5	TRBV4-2	CASSQGPRASGQQETQYF
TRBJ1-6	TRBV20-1	CSARGTAPLHF
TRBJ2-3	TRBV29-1	CSVGEREGLNF
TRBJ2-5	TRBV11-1	CASSARQGKVAQYF
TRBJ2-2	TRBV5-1	CASSLGVTGELFF
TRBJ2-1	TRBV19	CASSFLAGGSNEQFF
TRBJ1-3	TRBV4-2	CASSQDNREGRYF
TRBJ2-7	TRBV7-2	CANSFNRGDYEQYF
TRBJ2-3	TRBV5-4	CASSLALSTDTQYF
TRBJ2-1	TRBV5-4	CASRSPGTSGANEQFF
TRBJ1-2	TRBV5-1	CASSGNSSYTF
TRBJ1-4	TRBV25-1	CASSELGGRGEKLFF
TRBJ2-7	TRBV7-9	CASSLAVSSGSTSYEQYF
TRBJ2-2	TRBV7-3	CASSFAGGNTGELFF
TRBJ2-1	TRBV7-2	CASSTGLGGRLEQFF
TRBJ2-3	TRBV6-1	CASSKGLALTDTQYF
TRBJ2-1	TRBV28	CASNPLGGSNNEQFF
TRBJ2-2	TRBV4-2	CASSQDVVSANTGELFF
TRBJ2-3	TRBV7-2	CASSLEFRDTQYF
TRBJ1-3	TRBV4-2	CASSQGEVDSGNTIYF
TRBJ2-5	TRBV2	CASSVFQQETQYF
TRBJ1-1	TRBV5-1	CASSRYGTGALEAFF
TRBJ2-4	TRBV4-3	CASSASQLAKNIQYF
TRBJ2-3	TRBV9	CASSRGIPDTQYF
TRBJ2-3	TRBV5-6	CASSPGLVVTDTQYF
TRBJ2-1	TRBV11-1	CASSLRDRGHEQFF
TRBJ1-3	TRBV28	CASSMTGGSGNTIYF
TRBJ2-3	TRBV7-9	CASSIATDTQYF
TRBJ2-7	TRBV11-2	CASKMGTVTYEQYF
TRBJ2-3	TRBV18	CASGSDLADTQYF
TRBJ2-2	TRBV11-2	CASSLFTGELFF
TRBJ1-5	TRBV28	CASSIINQPQHF
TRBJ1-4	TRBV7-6	CASSLTGALNEKLFF
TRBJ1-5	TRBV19	CASSILASDQPQHF